Listed below are T cell receptor beta chains from one sample, sequenced in a study of beta chain features in type 1 diabetes. The protocol was immunoSEQ multiplex PCR, while the TCRdb copy is restricted to in-frame clones and leaves out a portion. There are under 250,000 clones in the sample; 14% occur only once, and 0.025% to 0.03% lies in the top ten. Sequenced: naive CD4+ T cells from blood. Receptor source: a middle-aged woman in good health. CDR3s include the opening cysteine and the closing phenylalanine or tryptophan. A D gene is named only where the DNA matches it firmly. Clone size appears in some rows only: once, few, many, or a class for an expanded clone.

d_call	clone_size	v_call	j_call	cdr3_nt	cdr3_aa
NA	few	TRBV28	TRBJ2-3	TGTGCCAGCAGTTCGGGACTCCCCGCAGATACGCAGTATTTT	CASSSGLPADTQYF
NA	NA	TRBV7-2	TRBJ2-7	TGTGCCAGCAGTTTCCTCGGCTCCTACGAGCAGTACTTC	CASSFLGSYEQYF
NA	NA	TRBV2	TRBJ2-7	TGTGCCAGCAGCCCAACCTACGAGCAGTACTTC	CASSPTYEQYF
TRBD2	NA	TRBV12-5	TRBJ2-5	TGTGCTAGTGGTTTGGCGCGGACTAGCGGGGGGTACCAAGAGACCCAGTACTTC	CASGLARTSGGYQETQYF
TRBD1	few	TRBV20-1	TRBJ1-1	TGCAGTGCTCGCGGGACAGGGGTTTTCTTT	CSARGTGVFF
NA	NA	TRBV5-6	TRBJ2-2	TGTGCCAGCAGCATGATCAGGGGTACTGTGGCCGGGGAGCTGTTTTTT	CASSMIRGTVAGELFF
NA	few	TRBV18	TRBJ1-4	TGTGCCAGCTCCCAGGACAGTGCTAATGAAAAACTGTTTTTT	CASSQDSANEKLFF
TRBD2	few	TRBV7-8	TRBJ2-3	TGTGCCAGCAGCTCCGGGACTAGCGGAGGAGATACGCAGTATTTT	CASSSGTSGGDTQYF
NA	few	TRBV4-1	TRBJ1-1	TGCGCCAGCAGCCAACCTGGGCAAAACACTGAAGCTTTCTTT	CASSQPGQNTEAFF
NA	NA	TRBV19	TRBJ1-2	TGTGCCAGTAGTAGGGGGGGGAATGGCTACACCTTC	CASSRGGNGYTF
TRBD1	NA	TRBV19	TRBJ2-7	TGTGCCAGTAGTACGGACAGGGTCTCCTACGAGCAGTACTTC	CASSTDRVSYEQYF
TRBD1	few	TRBV11-2	TRBJ2-1	TGTGCCAGCAGCTTAGCCCGGGACAGGAGGCCCTACAATGAGCAGTTCTTC	CASSLARDRRPYNEQFF
NA	few	TRBV5-6	TRBJ1-2	TGTGCCAGCAGCTTGGAACTTCTAGGCCTCCACTATGGCTACACCTTC	CASSLELLGLHYGYTF
TRBD1	few	TRBV10-3	TRBJ1-2	TGTGCCATCAGGGGGACAGGGGGCAGCTATGGCTACACCTTC	CAIRGTGGSYGYTF
TRBD2	few	TRBV10-3	TRBJ2-7	TGTGCCATTGGTACCGCGGGGGGCGAGCAGTACTTC	CAIGTAGGEQYF
TRBD1	few	TRBV19	TRBJ1-5	TGTGCCACTAAGGGACAGGGAAATCAGCCCCAGCATTTT	CATKGQGNQPQHF
TRBD2	many	TRBV7-9	TRBJ2-3	TGTGCCAGCAGCCTGGGACTAGCGGGAGATACGCAGTATTTT	CASSLGLAGDTQYF
TRBD1	NA	TRBV5-8	TRBJ1-2	TGTGCCAGCAGCCTGGGACAGATGTTCTATGGCTACACCTTC	CASSLGQMFYGYTF
NA	few	TRBV2	TRBJ2-4	TGTGCCAGCAGTGAGAAGGCGGAGGGTCTTGTCAAAAACATTCAGTACTTC	CASSEKAEGLVKNIQYF
NA	few	TRBV18	TRBJ1-1	TGTGCCAGCTCCCAAAGAACAGAGAACACTGAAGCTTTCTTT	CASSQRTENTEAFF
NA	NA	TRBV7-8	TRBJ2-3	TGTGCCAGGGAGGGATGTTGGCGGAGCACAGATACGCAGTATTTT	CAREGCWRSTDTQYF
NA	few	TRBV18	TRBJ1-5	TGTGCCAGCTCCCAAGGTCGGGACTCCAATCAGCCCCAGCATTTT	CASSQGRDSNQPQHF
TRBD1	NA	TRBV10-3	TRBJ1-2	TGTGCCATCAGTGAGTCTAGCCAGGGGGCTATCTATGGCTACACCTTC	CAISESSQGAIYGYTF
NA	NA	TRBV6-1	TRBJ2-5	TGTGCCAGCAGTGCCACTAGGGTGCGGGAGACCCAGTACTTC	CASSATRVRETQYF
TRBD1	NA	TRBV29-1	TRBJ2-1	TGCAGCGTTGCCCCCGTTAGACAGGGGTACAATGAGCAGTTCTTC	CSVAPVRQGYNEQFF
NA	few	TRBV18	TRBJ1-1	TGTGCCAGCTCACCATACGGGGAATCGGCTTTCTTT	CASSPYGESAFF
NA	NA	TRBV7-8	TRBJ1-2	TGTGCCGTGAGGGATCTGGTCACGCGGGGAGGATACGACTATGGCTACACCTTC	CAVRDLVTRGGYDYGYTF
TRBD1	NA	TRBV5-1	TRBJ1-4	TGCGCCAGCAGCTCGGCCGGGACAGGGGAGGAAAAACTGTTTTTT	CASSSAGTGEEKLFF
TRBD1	NA	TRBV4-1	TRBJ2-5	TGCGCCAGCAGCGACGACAGGGTCCAAGAGACCCAGTACTTC	CASSDDRVQETQYF
TRBD2	NA	TRBV5-1	TRBJ2-7	TGCGCCAGCAGTTATAGCGGGGGACCCTACGAGCAGTACTTC	CASSYSGGPYEQYF
NA	few	TRBV28	TRBJ1-1	TGTGCCAGCAGCTCCCCCGGGACACCGAACACTGAAGCTTTCTTT	CASSSPGTPNTEAFF
TRBD1	NA	TRBV6-5	TRBJ2-7	TGTGCCAGCAGTTACAGCCGCGACAGGGCCTACGAGCAGTACTTC	CASSYSRDRAYEQYF
TRBD1	NA	TRBV5-4	TRBJ1-1	TGTGCCAGCAGCTCCCCGACAGGGTCGAACACTGAAGCTTTCTTT	CASSSPTGSNTEAFF
TRBD1	few	TRBV27	TRBJ1-2	TGTGCCAGCAGTACTCTCCAAGGGACAGGGCTCAACTATGGCTACACCTTC	CASSTLQGTGLNYGYTF
NA	NA	TRBV20-1	TRBJ2-3	TGCAGTGCTGCGAGCACAGATACGCAGTATTTT	CSAASTDTQYF
TRBD2	few	TRBV11-2	TRBJ2-5	TGTGCCAGCAGCTTAGGGCTAGCGGGGGGGCCAGAGACCCAGTACTTC	CASSLGLAGGPETQYF
TRBD2	NA	TRBV11-2	TRBJ2-3	TGTGCCAGCAGCTTAGCGGCGACTAGCGGGGGCCATCCCACAGATACGCAGTATTTT	CASSLAATSGGHPTDTQYF
NA	few	TRBV5-4	TRBJ2-3	TGTGCCAGCAGCCCGGGTAGGGGCGCGGATACGCAGTATTTT	CASSPGRGADTQYF
NA	few	TRBV5-8	TRBJ1-2	TGTGCCAGCAGCTTGGACAGAGACTATGGCTACACCTTC	CASSLDRDYGYTF
TRBD1	few	TRBV4-3	TRBJ2-3	TGCGCCAGCAGCCTCCGACAGGGAACAGATACGCAGTATTTT	CASSLRQGTDTQYF
NA	NA	TRBV18	TRBJ1-6	TGTGCCAGCTCCCCCCAACAGGACCTTAGGTCACCCCTCCACTTT	CASSPQQDLRSPLHF
TRBD1	few	TRBV6-6	TRBJ1-6	TGTGCCAGCACCTACAGGGGCTTTCACCCCCTCCACTTT	CASTYRGFHPLHF
TRBD1	NA	TRBV7-2	TRBJ1-2	TGTGCCAGCAGCCCTCAGACAGGGGGCTTCTATGGCTACACCTTC	CASSPQTGGFYGYTF
NA	few	TRBV6-1	TRBJ1-5	TGTGCCAGCACCCCTCGGGGGGCGGCTCAGCCCCAGCATTTT	CASTPRGAAQPQHF
NA	NA	TRBV29-1	TRBJ2-1	TGCAGCGGGGGCCAAAACAATGAGCAGTTCTTC	CSGGQNNEQFF
NA	NA	TRBV18	TRBJ1-1	TGTGCCAGCTCACCACCCGGGACATGGAACACTGAAGCTTTCTTT	CASSPPGTWNTEAFF
TRBD2	NA	TRBV18	TRBJ2-7	TGTGCCAGCTCACTAGAGCTACCGGGACTAGCGGGGGGGCCCTACGAGCAGTACTTC	CASSLELPGLAGGPYEQYF
TRBD1	NA	TRBV18	TRBJ1-1	TGTGCCAGCTCACCATACACAGGGGCTTACATGAACACTGAAGCTTTCTTT	CASSPYTGAYMNTEAFF
NA	NA	TRBV18	TRBJ2-7	TGTGCCAGCTCACCCTACGTCGTCGGGGTATCCTACGAGCAGTACTTC	CASSPYVVGVSYEQYF
TRBD2	NA	TRBV5-4	TRBJ2-5	TGTGCCAGCAGCTTGGGCCTAGCGGGGAGCCAAGAGACCCAGTACTTC	CASSLGLAGSQETQYF
TRBD1	NA	TRBV7-2	TRBJ1-1	TGTGCCAGCAGCTTACAGGGGGTGAACACTGAAGCTTTCTTT	CASSLQGVNTEAFF
TRBD1	NA	TRBV6-1	TRBJ1-1	TGTGCCAGCAGTGGCCGGGACAGGGGCACTGAAGCTTTCTTT	CASSGRDRGTEAFF
TRBD2	NA	TRBV28	TRBJ2-7	TGTGCCAGCAGGCCAGGGACTAGCGGGGGGTACGAGCAGTACTTC	CASRPGTSGGYEQYF
TRBD1	NA	TRBV7-7	TRBJ2-3	TGTGCCAGCAGCTCAGGGGGCGGCACAGATACGCAGTATTTT	CASSSGGGTDTQYF
TRBD2	few	TRBV10-3	TRBJ2-2	TGTGCCAGCGTCCGGGGACTAGACACCGGGGAGCTGTTTTTT	CASVRGLDTGELFF
NA	NA	TRBV7-2	TRBJ1-5	TGTGCCAGCAGCTTGACAGGTGGCAATCAGCCCCAGCATTTT	CASSLTGGNQPQHF